This T cell receptor (beta chain) emerged from a study of blood T cell repertoires in COVID-19. The V and J ends lost 3 bases and 1 base respectively, with 13 bases between them. CDR1 WSHSY and CDR2 SAAADI come from the germline V gene. The CDR3 covers 15 residues. TCRdb's copy holds only in-frame clones and misses some; the assay was immunoSEQ multiplex PCR. Altogether roughly 48,000 clones are present, roughly nine tenths being singletons, with the ten largest covering approximately 27%. This TCR was sampled from a woman aged 80 or older with acute or convalescent COVID-19. Sample: peripheral blood. J is TRBJ2-7 and V is TRBV10-2; D remains unclear. CDR3 in DNA: TGCGCCAGCAGTGAAGTGATCCTGGCTTCCTACGAGCAGTACTTC. Translated, it gives CASSEVILASYEQYF.